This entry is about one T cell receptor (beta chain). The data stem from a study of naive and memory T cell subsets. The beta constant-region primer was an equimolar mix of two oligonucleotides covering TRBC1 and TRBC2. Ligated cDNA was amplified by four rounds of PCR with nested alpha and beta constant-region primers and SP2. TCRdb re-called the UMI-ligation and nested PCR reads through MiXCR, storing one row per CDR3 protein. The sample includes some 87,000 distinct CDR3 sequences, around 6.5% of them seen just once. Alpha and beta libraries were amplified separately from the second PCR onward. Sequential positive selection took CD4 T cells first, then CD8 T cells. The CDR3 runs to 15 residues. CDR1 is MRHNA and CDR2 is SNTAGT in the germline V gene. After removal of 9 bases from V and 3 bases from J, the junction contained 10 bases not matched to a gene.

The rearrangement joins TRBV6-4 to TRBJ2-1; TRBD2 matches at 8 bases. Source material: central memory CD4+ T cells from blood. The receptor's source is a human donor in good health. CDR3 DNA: TGTGCCAGGGATCGGAGCGGGGGATTCTACAATGAGCAGTTCTTC. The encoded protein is CARDRSGGFYNEQFF.